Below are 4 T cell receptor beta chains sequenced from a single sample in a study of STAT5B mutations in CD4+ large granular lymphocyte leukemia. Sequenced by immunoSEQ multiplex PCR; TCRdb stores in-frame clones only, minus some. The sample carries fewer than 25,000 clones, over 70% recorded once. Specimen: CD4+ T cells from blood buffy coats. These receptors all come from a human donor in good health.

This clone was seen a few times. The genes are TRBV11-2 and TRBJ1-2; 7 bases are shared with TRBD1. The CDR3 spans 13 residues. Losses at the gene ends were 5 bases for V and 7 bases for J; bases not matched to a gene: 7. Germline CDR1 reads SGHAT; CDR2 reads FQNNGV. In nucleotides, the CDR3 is TGTGCCAGCAGCGTAGGGACAGTGAGTGGCTACACCTTC. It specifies CASSVGTVSGYTF.

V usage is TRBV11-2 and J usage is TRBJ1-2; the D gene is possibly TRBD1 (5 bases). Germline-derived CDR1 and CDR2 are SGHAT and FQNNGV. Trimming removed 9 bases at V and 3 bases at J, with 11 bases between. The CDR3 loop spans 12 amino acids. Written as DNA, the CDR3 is TGTGCCAGTTCGGACAACTACTATGGCTACACCTTC. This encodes CASSDNYYGYTF.

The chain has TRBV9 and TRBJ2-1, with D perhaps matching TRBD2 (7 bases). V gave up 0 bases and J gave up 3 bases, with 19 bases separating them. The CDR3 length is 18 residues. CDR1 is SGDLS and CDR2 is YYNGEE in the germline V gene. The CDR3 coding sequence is TGTGCCAGCAGCGTAGAGGGGGGAGGGCGGACCCTCTACAATGAGCAGTTCTTC. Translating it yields CASSVEGGGRTLYNEQFF.

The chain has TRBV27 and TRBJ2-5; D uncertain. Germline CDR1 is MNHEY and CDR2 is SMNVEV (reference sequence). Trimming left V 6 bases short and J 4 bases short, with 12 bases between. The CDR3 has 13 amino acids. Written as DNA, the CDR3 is TGTGCCAGCAGCCGCAGAGTAGGAGAGACCCAGTACTTC. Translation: CASSRRVGETQYF.